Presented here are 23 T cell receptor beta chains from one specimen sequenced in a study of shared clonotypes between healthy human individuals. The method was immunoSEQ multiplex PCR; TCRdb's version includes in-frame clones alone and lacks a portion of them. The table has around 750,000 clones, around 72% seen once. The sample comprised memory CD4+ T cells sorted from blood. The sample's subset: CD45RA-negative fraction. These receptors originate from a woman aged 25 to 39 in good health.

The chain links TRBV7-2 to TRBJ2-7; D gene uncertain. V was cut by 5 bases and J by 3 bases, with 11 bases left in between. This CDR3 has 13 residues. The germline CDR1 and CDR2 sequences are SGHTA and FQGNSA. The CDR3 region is CASSPRRSYEQYF. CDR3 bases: TGTGCCAGCAGCCCCCGGCGTAGCTACGAGCAGTACTTC.

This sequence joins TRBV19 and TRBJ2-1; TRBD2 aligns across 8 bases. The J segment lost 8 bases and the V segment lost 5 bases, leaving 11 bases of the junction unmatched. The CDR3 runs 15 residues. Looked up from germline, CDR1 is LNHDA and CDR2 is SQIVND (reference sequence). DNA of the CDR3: TGTGCCAGTAGTCGTCTAGCGGGCGATTCTTATGAGCAGTTCTTC. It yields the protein CASSRLAGDSYEQFF. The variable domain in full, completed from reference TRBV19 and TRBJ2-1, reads DGGITQSPKYLFRKEGQNVTLSCEQNLNHDAMYWYRQDPGQGLRLIYYSQIVNDFQKGDIAEGYSVSREKKESFPLTVTSAQKNPTAFYLCASSRLAGDSYEQFFGPGTRLTVL.

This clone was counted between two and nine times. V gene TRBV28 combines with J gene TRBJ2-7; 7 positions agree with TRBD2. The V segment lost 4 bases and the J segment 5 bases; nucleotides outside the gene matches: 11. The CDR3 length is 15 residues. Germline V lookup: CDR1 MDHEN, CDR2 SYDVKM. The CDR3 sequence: CASSSPGFRGDEQYF. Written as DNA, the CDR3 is TGTGCCAGCAGTTCTCCGGGATTTCGGGGGGACGAGCAGTACTTC.

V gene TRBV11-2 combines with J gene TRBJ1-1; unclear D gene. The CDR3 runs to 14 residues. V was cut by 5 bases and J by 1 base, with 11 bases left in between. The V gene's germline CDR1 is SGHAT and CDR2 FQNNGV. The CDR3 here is CASSRHPRNTEAFF. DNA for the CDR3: TGTGCCAGCAGCCGTCACCCGCGGAACACTGAAGCTTTCTTT.

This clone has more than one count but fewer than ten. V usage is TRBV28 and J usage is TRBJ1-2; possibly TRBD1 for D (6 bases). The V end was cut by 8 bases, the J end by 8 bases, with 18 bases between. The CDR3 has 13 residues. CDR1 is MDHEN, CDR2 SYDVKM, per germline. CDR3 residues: CASYRGQGRGYTF. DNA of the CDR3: TGTGCCAGCTATCGTGGGCAGGGGCGAGGCTACACCTTC.

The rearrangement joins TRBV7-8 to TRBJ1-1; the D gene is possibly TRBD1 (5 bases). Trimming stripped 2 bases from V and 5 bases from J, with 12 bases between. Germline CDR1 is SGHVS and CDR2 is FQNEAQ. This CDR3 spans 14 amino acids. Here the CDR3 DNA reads TGTGCCAGCAGCTTAAGAGGGGAGACGACTGAAGCTTTCTTT. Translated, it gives CASSLRGETTEAFF.

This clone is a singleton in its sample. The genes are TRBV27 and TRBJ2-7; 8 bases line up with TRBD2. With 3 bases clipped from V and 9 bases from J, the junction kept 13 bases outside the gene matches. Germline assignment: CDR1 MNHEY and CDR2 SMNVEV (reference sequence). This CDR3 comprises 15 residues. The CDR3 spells CASSLSASGYTGQYF. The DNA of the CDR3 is TGTGCCAGCAGTTTGTCGGCTAGCGGGTATACGGGGCAGTACTTC.

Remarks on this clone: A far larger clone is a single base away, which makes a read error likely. The CDR3 here is CASSEPETVNQPQHF. For the CDR3, the DNA is TGCGCCAGCAGCGAACCAGAGACAGTCAATCAGCCCCAGCATTTT. This rearrangement joins TRBV4-1 to TRBJ1-5; the D gene is possibly TRBD1 (5 bases). V lost 5 bases to trimming and J lost 3 bases, with 14 bases between them. CDR3 length: 15 amino acids. CDR1 MGHRA and CDR2 YSYEKL come from the germline V gene.

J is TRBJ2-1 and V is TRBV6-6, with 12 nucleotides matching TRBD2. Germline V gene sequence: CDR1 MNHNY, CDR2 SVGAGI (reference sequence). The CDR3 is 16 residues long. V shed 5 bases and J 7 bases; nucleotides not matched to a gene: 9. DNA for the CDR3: TGTGCCAGCAGTCCCCCGTCTAGCGGGAGGGGGAATGAGCAGTTCTTC. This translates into CASSPPSSGRGNEQFF.

CDR3 coding DNA: TGTGCCAGCAGAAGAGGTGGTAGCTCCTACAATGAGCAGTTCTTC. Translating gives CASRRGGSSYNEQFF. The chain has TRBV6-5 and TRBJ2-1, with D unresolved. Germline V gene sequence: CDR1 MNHEY, CDR2 SVGAGI. V lost 6 bases and J lost 0, with 12 bases in between. The CDR3 has 15 amino acids.

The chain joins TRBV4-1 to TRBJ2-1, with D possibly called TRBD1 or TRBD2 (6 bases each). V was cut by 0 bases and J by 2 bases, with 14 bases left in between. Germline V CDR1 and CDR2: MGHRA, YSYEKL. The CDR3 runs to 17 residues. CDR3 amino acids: CASSQEGEDSTYNEQFF. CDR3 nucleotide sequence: TGCGCCAGCAGCCAAGAAGGGGAGGACAGTACCTACAATGAGCAGTTCTTC.

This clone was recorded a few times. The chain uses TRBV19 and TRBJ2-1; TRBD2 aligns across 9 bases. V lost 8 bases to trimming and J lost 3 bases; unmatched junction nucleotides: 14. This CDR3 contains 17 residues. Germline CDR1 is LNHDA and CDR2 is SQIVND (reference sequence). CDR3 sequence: CASAGGGASGNYNEQFF. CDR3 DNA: TGTGCCAGTGCCGGCGGGGGGGCTAGCGGGAACTACAATGAGCAGTTCTTC.

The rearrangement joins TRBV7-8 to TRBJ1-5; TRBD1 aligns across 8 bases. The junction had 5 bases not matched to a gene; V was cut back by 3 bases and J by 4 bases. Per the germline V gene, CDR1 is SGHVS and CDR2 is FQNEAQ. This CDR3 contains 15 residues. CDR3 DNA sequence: TGTGCCAGCAGCTTCAGCCGGGACAGGAATCAGCCCCAGCATTTT. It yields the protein CASSFSRDRNQPQHF.

The CDR3 reads CASSLDVPGANVLTF. Here the CDR3 DNA reads TGCGCCAGCAGCTTGGACGTCCCTGGGGCCAACGTCCTGACTTTC. The rearrangement uses TRBV5-1 and TRBJ2-6; no firm D call. Trimming pared 0 bases from V and 2 bases from J, leaving 6 bases between. Germline loops: CDR1 SGHRS, CDR2 YFSETQ. The length of the CDR3 is 15 residues.

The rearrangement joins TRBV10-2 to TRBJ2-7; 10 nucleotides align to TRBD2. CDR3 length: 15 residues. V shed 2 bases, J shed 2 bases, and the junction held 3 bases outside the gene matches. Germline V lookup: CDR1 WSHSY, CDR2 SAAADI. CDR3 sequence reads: CASSETSGTTYEQYF. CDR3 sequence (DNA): TGCGCCAGCAGTGAGACTAGCGGGACCACCTACGAGCAGTACTTC.

CDR3 region: CASSLDARTGELFF. Written as DNA, the CDR3 is TGCGCCAGCAGCTTGGACGCCCGCACCGGGGAGCTGTTTTTT. V gene TRBV5-1 combines with J gene TRBJ2-2, with D unclear. Germline-derived CDR1 and CDR2 are SGHRS and YFSETQ. This CDR3 spans 14 amino acids. V dropped 0 bases and J dropped 4 bases, with 7 bases sitting between them.

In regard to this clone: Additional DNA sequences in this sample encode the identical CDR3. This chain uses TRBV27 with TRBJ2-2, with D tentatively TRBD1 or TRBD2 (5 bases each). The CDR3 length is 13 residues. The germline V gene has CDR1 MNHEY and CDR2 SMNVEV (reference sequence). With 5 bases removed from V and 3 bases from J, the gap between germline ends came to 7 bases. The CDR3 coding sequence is TGTGCCAGCAGTCTGGGGGACACCGGGGAGCTGTTTTTT. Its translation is CASSLGDTGELFF.

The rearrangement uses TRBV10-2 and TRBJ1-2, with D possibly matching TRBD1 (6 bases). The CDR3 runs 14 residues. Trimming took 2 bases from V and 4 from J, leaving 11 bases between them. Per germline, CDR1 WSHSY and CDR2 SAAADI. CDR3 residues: CASSEHRETYGYTF. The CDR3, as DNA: TGCGCCAGCAGTGAGCACAGGGAGACCTATGGCTACACCTTC.

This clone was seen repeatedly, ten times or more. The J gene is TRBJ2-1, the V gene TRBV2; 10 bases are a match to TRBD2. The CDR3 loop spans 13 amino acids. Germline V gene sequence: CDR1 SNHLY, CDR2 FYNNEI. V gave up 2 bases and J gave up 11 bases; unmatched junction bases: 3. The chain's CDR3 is CASSEIAGGKQFF. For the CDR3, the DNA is TGTGCCAGCAGTGAAATAGCGGGAGGCAAGCAGTTCTTC.

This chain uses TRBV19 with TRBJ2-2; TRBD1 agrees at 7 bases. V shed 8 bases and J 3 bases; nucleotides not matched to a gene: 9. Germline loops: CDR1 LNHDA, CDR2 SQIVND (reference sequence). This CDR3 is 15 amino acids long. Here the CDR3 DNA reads TGTGCCAGTCGAGGGGGCCCGGCTCACACCGGGGAGCTGTTTTTT. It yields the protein CASRGGPAHTGELFF. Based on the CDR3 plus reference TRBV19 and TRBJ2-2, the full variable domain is DGGITQSPKYLFRKEGQNVTLSCEQNLNHDAMYWYRQDPGQGLRLIYYSQIVNDFQKGDIAEGYSVSREKKESFPLTVTSAQKNPTAFYLCASRGGPAHTGELFFGEGSRLTVL.

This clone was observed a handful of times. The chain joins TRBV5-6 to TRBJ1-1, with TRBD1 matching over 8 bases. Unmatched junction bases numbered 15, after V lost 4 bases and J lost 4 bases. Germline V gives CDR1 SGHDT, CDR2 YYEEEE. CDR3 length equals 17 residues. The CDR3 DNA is TGTGCCAGCAGCGAGGGGACAGGATTCGCGGGGGTCACTGAAGCTTTCTTT. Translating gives CASSEGTGFAGVTEAFF.

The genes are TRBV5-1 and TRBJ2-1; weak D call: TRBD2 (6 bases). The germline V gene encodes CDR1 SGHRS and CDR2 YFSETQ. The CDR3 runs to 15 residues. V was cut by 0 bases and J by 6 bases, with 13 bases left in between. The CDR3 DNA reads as TGCGCCAGCAGCTTGGAGGCGGGAAACCCCAATGAGCAGTTCTTC. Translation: CASSLEAGNPNEQFF.

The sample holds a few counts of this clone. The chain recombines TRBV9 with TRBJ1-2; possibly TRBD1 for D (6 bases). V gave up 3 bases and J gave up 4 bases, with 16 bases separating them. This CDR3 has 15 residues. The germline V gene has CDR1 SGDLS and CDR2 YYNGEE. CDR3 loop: CASSGGEGTLYGYTF. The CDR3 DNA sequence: TGTGCCAGCAGCGGGGGTGAAGGGACACTCTATGGCTACACCTTC.